The 9 T cell receptor beta chains below all came from one sample that was sequenced in a study of response to subunit inactivated influenza vaccine. TCRdb itself ran the RT-PCR reads through MiXCR, one entry per CDR3 protein. The sample records hundreds of thousands of distinct CDR3 sequences, roughly 14% being singletons. The material sequenced was PBMCs from blood, taken 11 to 12 days after vaccination. These receptors all come from a man aged 50 or older who received an inactivated influenza vaccine.

This clonotype was detected only once. This rearrangement joins TRBV20-1 to TRBJ2-5; possibly TRBD1 or TRBD2 for D (5 bases each). Trimming cost V 5 bases and J 5 bases, with 21 bases left between them. Germline lookup yields CDR1 DFQATT and CDR2 SNEGSKA (reference sequence). This CDR3 is built from 15 residues. The CDR3 sequence: CSASPLTGWGETQYF. CDR3 in DNA: TGCAGTGCTTCACCACTGACTGGGTGGGGGGAGACCCAGTACTTC.

This rearrangement joins TRBV18 to TRBJ2-1; tentatively, D is TRBD1 (5 bases). This CDR3 has 13 residues. Looked up from germline, CDR1 is KGHSH and CDR2 is LQKENI. V was cut by 5 bases and J by 6 bases, with 11 bases left in between. Here the CDR3 DNA reads TGTGCCAGCTCAAAGAAGGGGCCCAATGAGCAGTTCTTC. It codes for CASSKKGPNEQFF.

This clonotype was seen a few times. This chain links TRBV5-5 with TRBJ2-5; the D is unclear. Germline loops: CDR1 SGHKS, CDR2 YYEKEE (reference sequence). CDR3 length: 13 amino acids. V was pared by 2 bases and J by 5 bases, with 10 bases between. This CDR3 reads CASSFGYRETQYF. The CDR3 nucleotides are TGTGCCAGCAGCTTTGGTTATCGCGAGACCCAGTACTTC.

This clonotype was seen ten or more times. The chain combines TRBV29-1 with TRBJ2-1; TRBD1 might be the D (6 bases). Trimming shortened V by 6 bases and J by 3 bases, and 12 bases separated the two germline ends. Germline V gene sequence: CDR1 SQVTM, CDR2 ANQGSEA. This CDR3 spans 13 amino acids. The CDR3 sequence is CSVSTGNYNEQFF. In DNA form, the CDR3 reads TGCAGCGTCTCTACAGGGAACTACAATGAGCAGTTCTTC.

This clonotype was seen a handful of times. This sequence joins TRBV20-1 and TRBJ2-3, with TRBD2 matching over 8 bases. In germline, CDR1 is DFQATT, CDR2 SNEGSKA (reference sequence). The CDR3 is 17 amino acids. V lost 3 bases, J lost 0 bases, and 11 bases stayed unmatched. CDR3 nucleotide sequence: TGCAGTGCTAGGTCCGGGGGGGCGCTTATTAGCACAGATACGCAGTATTTT. Amino acid sequence: CSARSGGALISTDTQYF.

This clonotype showed up just a few times. The chain is built from TRBV12-3 or TRBV12-4 and TRBJ2-1; D unresolved. The ends were cut back, 0 bases at V and 10 bases at J, with 10 bases in the middle. CDR3 length: 13 amino acids. The CDR3 nucleotides read TGTGCCAGCAGTTTAGCGCTTCGCACGGAGCAGTTCTTC. This sequence encodes CASSLALRTEQFF.

This chain links TRBV4-3 with TRBJ2-5, with D tentatively TRBD1 (6 bases). The CDR3 extends over 16 amino acids. The germline V and J ends were trimmed by 0 bases and 9 bases, with 20 bases remaining between them. Germline lookup yields CDR1 LGHNA and CDR2 YSLEER. DNA for the CDR3: TGCGCCAGCAGCCAAGAGGCGGACAGATTCCCAGGGGCCCAGTACTTC. Translated, it gives CASSQEADRFPGAQYF.

This clonotype was seen a few times. J is TRBJ1-2 and V is TRBV3-1; unclear D gene. The CDR3 totals 13 residues. V lost 3 bases, J lost 9 bases, and 14 bases lay in between. CDR1 and CDR2 (germline): LGHDT, YNNKEL (reference sequence). In DNA, the CDR3 is TGTGCCAGCAGCCAGCGGACTCTTCTTCGCTACACCTTC. It translates to CASSQRTLLRYTF.

This clonotype was seen many times. The J gene is TRBJ2-1, the V gene TRBV20-1; 8 bases agree with TRBD2. Germline V gene sequence: CDR1 DFQATT, CDR2 SNEGSKA (reference sequence). J gave up 0 bases and V 6 bases, and 7 bases lay outside the gene matches. The CDR3 contains 15 residues. CDR3 in amino acids: CSATILADSYNEQFF. The DNA of the CDR3 is TGCAGTGCCACGATACTAGCGGACTCCTACAATGAGCAGTTCTTC.